The clone carrying this TCR beta chain was detected only once. A read error may explain this, as a much larger clone is one base away. This entry comes from a study of spatial heterogeneity in lung cancer. Across the study: Raw-read counts averaged over ten per unique TCR and UMI combination.

Via MiXCR, TCRdb re-called the 5' RACE reads, giving one row per CDR3 protein. The sample has about 85,000 distinct CDR3 sequences, about a fifth seen once. CDR1 and CDR2 from the germline V gene are MNHEY and SVGEGT. V was trimmed by 5 bases and J by 6 bases, leaving 11 bases between them. This CDR3 region has 13 residues. The time point is: sample taken at primary tumor resection. TCRs were sequenced from unsorted whole RNA of tumor, nontumor lung or PBMC. This clonotype originated in a male donor with early-stage non-small cell lung cancer. Here the sequenced sample was PBMCs, taken at surgery. The chain carries TRBV6-2 or TRBV6-3 and TRBJ1-5; tentatively, D is TRBD1 (5 bases). The CDR3 DNA sequence: TGTGCCAGCAGTCGACAGTTCAGTCAGCCCCAGCATTTT. Amino acids: CASSRQFSQPQHF.